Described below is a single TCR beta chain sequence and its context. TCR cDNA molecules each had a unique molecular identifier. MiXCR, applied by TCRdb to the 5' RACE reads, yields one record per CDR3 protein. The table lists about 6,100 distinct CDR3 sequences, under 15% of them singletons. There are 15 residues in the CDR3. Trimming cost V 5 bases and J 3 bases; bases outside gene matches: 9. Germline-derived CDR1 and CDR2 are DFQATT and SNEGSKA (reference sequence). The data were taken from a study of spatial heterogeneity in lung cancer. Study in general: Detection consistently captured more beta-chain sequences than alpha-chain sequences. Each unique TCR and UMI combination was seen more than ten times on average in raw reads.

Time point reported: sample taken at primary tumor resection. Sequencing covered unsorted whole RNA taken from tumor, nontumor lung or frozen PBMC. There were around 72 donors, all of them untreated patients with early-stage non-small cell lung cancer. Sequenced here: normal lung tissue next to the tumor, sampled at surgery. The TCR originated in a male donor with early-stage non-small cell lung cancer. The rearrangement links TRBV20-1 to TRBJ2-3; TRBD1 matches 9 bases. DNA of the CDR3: TGCAGTGCTCCGTCACAGGGGGCCCGAACAGATACGCAGTATTTT. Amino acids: CSAPSQGARTDTQYF.